This record looks at one TCR beta chain sequence and its context. Germline V gene sequence: CDR1 SEHNR, CDR2 FQNEAQ (reference sequence). This CDR3 has 13 amino acids. The V end was cut by 3 bases, the J end by 2 bases, with 5 bases between. This sample was taken from a study of blood T cell repertoires in COVID-19. Study as a whole: Samples taken during acute and convalescent COVID-19 were collected in the United States, Italy and Spain.

In the original processing: Estimates of nucleated cell counts were drawn from the amplification of reference gene primers. Some clones are missing from TCRdb's copy, which holds only in-frame ones; the method was immunoSEQ multiplex PCR. From that table come the V and J calls and clone size; the DNA was used to work out D and trimming. The repertoire consists of more than 200,000 clones, with around 88% occurring once and the leading ten covering just under 6.5%. Seattle-derived patients entered the study during active infection and were followed longitudinally. This clonotype originated in a woman in her thirties with COVID-19, enrolled during active disease. Sequencing was performed on peripheral blood. The chain employs TRBV7-9 and TRBJ1-5; D not resolved. For the CDR3, the DNA is TGTGCCAGCAGCTTGCAGGGCAATCAGCCCCAGCATTTT. Translating it yields CASSLQGNQPQHF. The whole variable domain, filled in from reference TRBV7-9 and TRBJ1-5, reads DTGVSQNPRHKITKRGQNVTFRCDPISEHNRLYWYRQTLGQGPEFLTYFQNEAQLEKSRLLSDRFSAERPKGSFSTLEIQRTEQGDSAMYLCASSLQGNQPQHFGDGTRLSIL.